What follows is one T cell receptor beta chain and its context. The V and J ends lost 2 bases and 2 bases respectively, with 6 bases between them. This CDR3 region has 13 residues. Looked up from germline, CDR1 is MDHEN and CDR2 is SYDVKM. This entry belongs to a study of blood T cell repertoires in COVID-19. The method was immunoSEQ multiplex PCR; TCRdb's version includes in-frame clones alone and lacks a portion of them. Among 150,000 to 250,000 clones listed, around 81% were seen once. Ages ranged from about 18 to 89 years, with residence in more than 20 US areas. V usage is TRBV28 and J usage is TRBJ2-5; tentatively, D is TRBD2 (5 bases). Sequencing used PBMCs or T cells enriched from blood (not recorded which). This TCR was sampled from a man in his forties who had recovered from COVID-19. The CDR3 nucleotides read TGTGCCAGCAGTTTAGGGGAGCAAGAGACCCAGTACTTC. It is translated as CASSLGEQETQYF.